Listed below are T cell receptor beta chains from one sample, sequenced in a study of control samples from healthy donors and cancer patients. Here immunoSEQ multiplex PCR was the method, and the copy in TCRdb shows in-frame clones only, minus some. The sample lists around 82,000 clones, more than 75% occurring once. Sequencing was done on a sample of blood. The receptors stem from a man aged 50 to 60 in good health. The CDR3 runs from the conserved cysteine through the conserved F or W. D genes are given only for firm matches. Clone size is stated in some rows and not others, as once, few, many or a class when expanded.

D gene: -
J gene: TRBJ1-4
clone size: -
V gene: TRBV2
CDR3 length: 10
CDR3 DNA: TGTGCCAGCGGGGGGGCCCAACTGTTTTTT
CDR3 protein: CASGGAQLFF

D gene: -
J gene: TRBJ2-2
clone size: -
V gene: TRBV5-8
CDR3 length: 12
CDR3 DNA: TGTGCCAGCAGCTTGGCGGCCGGGGAGCTGTTTTTT
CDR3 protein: CASSLAAGELFF

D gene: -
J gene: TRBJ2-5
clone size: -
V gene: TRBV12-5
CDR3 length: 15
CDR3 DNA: TGTGCTAGTGGTTTGGTAGTAATGGAACAAGAGACCCAGTACTTC
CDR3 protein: CASGLVVMEQETQYF

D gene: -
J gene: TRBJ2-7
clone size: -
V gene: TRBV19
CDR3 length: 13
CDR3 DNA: TGTGCCAGTGGGCCGGGGACGGTCTACGAGCAGTACTTC
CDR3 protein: CASGPGTVYEQYF

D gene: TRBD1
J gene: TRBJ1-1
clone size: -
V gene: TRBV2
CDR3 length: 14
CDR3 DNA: TGTGCCAGCATTGGGACAGGGGGAGGAACTGAAGCTTTCTTT
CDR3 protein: CASIGTGGGTEAFF

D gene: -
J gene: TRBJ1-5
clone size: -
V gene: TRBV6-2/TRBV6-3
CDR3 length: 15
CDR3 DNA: TGTGCCAGCAGACCTATCACACAGGGATGGCAGCCCCAGCATTTT
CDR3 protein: CASRPITQGWQPQHF

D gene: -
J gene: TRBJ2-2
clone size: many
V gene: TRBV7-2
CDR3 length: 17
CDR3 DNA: TGTGCCAGCAGCTTAAGCCCCCCGGGGGAATGGACCGGGGAGCTGTTTTTT
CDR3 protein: CASSLSPPGEWTGELFF

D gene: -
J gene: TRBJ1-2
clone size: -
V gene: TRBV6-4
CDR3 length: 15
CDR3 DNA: TGTGCCAGCAGTGACTACTTGCGGCGACTCTATGGCTACACCTTC
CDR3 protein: CASSDYLRRLYGYTF

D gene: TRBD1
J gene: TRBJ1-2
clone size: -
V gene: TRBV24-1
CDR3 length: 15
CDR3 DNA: TGTGCCACCAGTGAACCCGGACAGGGCAAGTATGGCTACACCTTC
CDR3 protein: CATSEPGQGKYGYTF

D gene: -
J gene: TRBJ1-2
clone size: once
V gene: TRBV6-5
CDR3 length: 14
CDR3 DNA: TGTGCCAGCAGAGCGGGCTTAGCTAACTATGGCTACACCTTC
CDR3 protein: CASRAGLANYGYTF

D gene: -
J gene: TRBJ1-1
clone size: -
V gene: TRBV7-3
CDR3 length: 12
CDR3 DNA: TGTGCCAGCAGCTTCGGCGACGCTGAAGCTTTCTTT
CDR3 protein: CASSFGDAEAFF

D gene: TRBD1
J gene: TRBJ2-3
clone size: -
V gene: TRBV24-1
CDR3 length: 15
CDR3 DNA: TGTGCCACCAGTGATTACGGACAGGGAAGCGATACGCAGTATTTT
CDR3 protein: CATSDYGQGSDTQYF

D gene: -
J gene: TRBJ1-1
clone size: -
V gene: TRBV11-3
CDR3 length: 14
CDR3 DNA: TGTGCCAGCAGTTACGGACAGAGCAACACTGAAGCTTTCTTT
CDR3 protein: CASSYGQSNTEAFF

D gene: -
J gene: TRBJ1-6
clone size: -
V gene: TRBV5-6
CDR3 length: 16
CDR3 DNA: TGTGCCAGCAGCTCCCCGGTAGGGTCGTATAATTCACCCCTCCACTTT
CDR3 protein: CASSSPVGSYNSPLHF

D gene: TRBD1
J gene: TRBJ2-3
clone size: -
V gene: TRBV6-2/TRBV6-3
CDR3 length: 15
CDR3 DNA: TGTGCCAGCAGCCCGGGACAGGGGGAAACAGATACGCAGTATTTT
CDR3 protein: CASSPGQGETDTQYF

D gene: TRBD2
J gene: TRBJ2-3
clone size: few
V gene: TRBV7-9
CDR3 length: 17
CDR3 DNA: TGTGCCAGCAGCTTATCTAGGACTAGCGGTAGCACAGATACGCAGTATTTT
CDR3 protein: CASSLSRTSGSTDTQYF

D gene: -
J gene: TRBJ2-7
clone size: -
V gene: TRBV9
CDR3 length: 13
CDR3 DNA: TGTGCCAGCAGCACCGGAGGGTCCTACGAGCAGTACTTC
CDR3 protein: CASSTGGSYEQYF

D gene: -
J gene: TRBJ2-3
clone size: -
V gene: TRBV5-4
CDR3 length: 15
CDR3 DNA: TGTGCCAGCAGCTTAGTTGAGTTCCGCACAGATACGCAGTATTTT
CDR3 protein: CASSLVEFRTDTQYF

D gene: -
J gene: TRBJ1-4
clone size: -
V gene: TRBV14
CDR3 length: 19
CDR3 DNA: TGTGCCAGCAGCCGAAGCGGGGGACGGCGTGGGGCGATTAATGAAAAACTGTTTTTT
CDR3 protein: CASSRSGGRRGAINEKLFF

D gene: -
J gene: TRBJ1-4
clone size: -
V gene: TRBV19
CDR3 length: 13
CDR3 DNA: TGTGCCAGTACTCCGAAGGGGTGGGAAAAACTGTTTTTT
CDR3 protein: CASTPKGWEKLFF

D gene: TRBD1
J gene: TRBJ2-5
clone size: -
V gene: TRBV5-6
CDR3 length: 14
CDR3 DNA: TGTGCCAGCAGTCTGTGGGACAGGTGGGAGACCCAGTACTTC
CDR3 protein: CASSLWDRWETQYF

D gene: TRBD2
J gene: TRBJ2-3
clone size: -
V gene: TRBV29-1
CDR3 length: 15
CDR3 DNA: TGCAGCGTTGAAATAGCGGGAGTGGGGGCAGATACGCAGTATTTT
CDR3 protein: CSVEIAGVGADTQYF

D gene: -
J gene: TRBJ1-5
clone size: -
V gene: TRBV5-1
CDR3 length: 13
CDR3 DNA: TGCGCCAGCAGCCCCGTCTCGGGCCAGCCCCAGCATTTT
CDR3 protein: CASSPVSGQPQHF

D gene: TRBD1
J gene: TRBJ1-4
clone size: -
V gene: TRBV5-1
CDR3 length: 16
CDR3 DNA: TGCGCCAGCAGCTCAACGGGACAGACAACTAATGAAAAACTGTTTTTT
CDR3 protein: CASSSTGQTTNEKLFF

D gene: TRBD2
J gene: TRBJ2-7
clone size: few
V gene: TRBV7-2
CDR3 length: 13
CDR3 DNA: TGTGCCAGCAGCTTAGGACTAGCGAGCTACTGGTACTTC
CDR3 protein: CASSLGLASYWYF

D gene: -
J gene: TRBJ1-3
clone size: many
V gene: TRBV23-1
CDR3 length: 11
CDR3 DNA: TGCGCCAGCCCGTACGGAAACACCATATATTTT
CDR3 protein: CASPYGNTIYF

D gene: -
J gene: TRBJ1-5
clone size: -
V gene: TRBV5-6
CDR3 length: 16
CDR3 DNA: TGTGCCAGCAGCTTGGATGGAGCGGGAGTCGGTCAGCCCCAGCATTTT
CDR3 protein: CASSLDGAGVGQPQHF

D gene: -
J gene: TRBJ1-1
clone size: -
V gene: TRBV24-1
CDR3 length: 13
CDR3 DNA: TGTGCCACCAGTGATTTAGAGGGGCAAGAAGCTTTCTTT
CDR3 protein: CATSDLEGQEAFF

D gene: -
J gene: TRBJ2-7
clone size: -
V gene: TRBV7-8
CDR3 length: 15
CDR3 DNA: TGTGCCAGCAGCTTAGCGACAGGGAGGTACGACGAGCAGTACTTC
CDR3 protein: CASSLATGRYDEQYF

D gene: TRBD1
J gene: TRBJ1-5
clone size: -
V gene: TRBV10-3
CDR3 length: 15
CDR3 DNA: TGTGCCATCAGTGGCGGACAGGGGTTTAATCAGCCCCAGCATTTT
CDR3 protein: CAISGGQGFNQPQHF

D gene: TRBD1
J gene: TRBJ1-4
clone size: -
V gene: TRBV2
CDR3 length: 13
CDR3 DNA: TGTGCCAGCGACACAGGGGTGAATGAAAAACTGTTTTTT
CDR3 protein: CASDTGVNEKLFF

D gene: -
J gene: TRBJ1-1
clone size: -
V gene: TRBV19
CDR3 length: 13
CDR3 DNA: TGTGCCAGTAGTTCGACAGGTAACACTGAAGCTTTCTTT
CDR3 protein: CASSSTGNTEAFF

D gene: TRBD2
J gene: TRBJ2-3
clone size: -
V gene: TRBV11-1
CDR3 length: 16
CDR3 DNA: TGTGCCAGCAGCTTAGGGACTAGCGGGATGACAGATACGCAGTATTTT
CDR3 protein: CASSLGTSGMTDTQYF

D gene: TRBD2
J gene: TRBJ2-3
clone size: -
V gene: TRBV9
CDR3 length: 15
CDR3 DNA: TGTGCCAGCAGCGTAGCTAGCGGGGGGGAACGGGCGCAGTATTTT
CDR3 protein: CASSVASGGERAQYF

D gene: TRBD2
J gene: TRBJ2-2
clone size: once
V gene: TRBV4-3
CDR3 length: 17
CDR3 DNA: TGCGCCAGCAGCCAAGAAAGGGCTAGCGGGGAGGCCGGGGAGCTGTTTTTT
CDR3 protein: CASSQERASGEAGELFF

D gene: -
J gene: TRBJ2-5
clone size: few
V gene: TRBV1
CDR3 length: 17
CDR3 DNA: TGCACCAGCAGCCAAAACTGGACTAGCGGGAGTAGAAAGACCCAGTACTTC
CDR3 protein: CTSSQNWTSGSRKTQYF

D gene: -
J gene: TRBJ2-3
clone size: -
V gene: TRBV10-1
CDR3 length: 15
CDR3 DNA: TGCGCCAGCAGTGATACGGTACCTAGCACAGATACGCAGTATTTT
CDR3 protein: CASSDTVPSTDTQYF

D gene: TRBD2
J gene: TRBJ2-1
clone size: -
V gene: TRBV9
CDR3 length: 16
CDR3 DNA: TGTGCCAGCAGCGGGCCTAGCGGGGGCTCCTACAATGAGCAGTTCTTC
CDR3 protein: CASSGPSGGSYNEQFF

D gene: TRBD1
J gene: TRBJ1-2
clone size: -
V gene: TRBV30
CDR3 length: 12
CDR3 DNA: TGTGCCTGGAGTAGGGACAGGGCTGGCTACACCTTC
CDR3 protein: CAWSRDRAGYTF

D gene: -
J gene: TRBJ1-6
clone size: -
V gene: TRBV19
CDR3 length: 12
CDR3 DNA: TGTGCCAGTAGTTCGGGAAATTCACCCCTCCACTTT
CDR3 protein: CASSSGNSPLHF

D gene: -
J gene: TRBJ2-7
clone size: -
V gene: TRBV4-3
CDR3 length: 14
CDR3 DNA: TGCGCCAGCAGCCAAGATCTCCAGATCTACGAGCAGTACTTC
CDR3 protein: CASSQDLQIYEQYF

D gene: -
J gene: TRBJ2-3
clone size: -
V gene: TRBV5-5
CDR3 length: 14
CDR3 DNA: TGTGCCAGCAGCTTGGGTTGGGGGGAAGATACGCAGTATTTT
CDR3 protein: CASSLGWGEDTQYF

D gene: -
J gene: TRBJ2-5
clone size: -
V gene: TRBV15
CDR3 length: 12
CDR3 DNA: TGTGCCACCAGCAGAGAGTGGGAGACCCAGTACTTC
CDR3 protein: CATSREWETQYF

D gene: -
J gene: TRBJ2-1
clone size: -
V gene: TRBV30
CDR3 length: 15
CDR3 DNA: TGTGCCGGGTCGTCGCAGGACACCTCCTACAATGAGCAGTTCTTC
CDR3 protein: CAGSSQDTSYNEQFF

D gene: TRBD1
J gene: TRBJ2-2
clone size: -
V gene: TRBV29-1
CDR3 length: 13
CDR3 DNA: TGCAGCGCTGGACAGGCTACCACCGGGGAGCTGTTTTTT
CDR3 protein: CSAGQATTGELFF

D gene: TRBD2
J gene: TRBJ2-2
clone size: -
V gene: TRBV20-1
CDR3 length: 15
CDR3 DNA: TGCAGTGCTAGTGCGGGGGGGCTCGGCACCGGGGAGCTGTTTTTT
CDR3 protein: CSASAGGLGTGELFF

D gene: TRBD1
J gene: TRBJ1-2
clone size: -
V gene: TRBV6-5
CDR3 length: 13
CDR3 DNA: TGTGCCAGCAGTCGGGACAGGGGATCCGGCTACACCTTC
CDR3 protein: CASSRDRGSGYTF

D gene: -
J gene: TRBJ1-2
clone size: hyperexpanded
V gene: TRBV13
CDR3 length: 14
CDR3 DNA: TGTGCCAGCAGCTTAGTGGTAGGGTACTATGGCTACACCTTC
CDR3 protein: CASSLVVGYYGYTF

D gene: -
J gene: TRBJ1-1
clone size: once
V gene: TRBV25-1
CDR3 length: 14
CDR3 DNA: TGTGCCAGCAGTGACGACGTTGGGAACACTGAAGCTTTCTTT
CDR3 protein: CASSDDVGNTEAFF

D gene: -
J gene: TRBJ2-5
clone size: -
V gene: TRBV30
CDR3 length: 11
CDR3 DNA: TGTGCCTGGGAGTTGGTAGAGACCCAGTACTTC
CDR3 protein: CAWELVETQYF

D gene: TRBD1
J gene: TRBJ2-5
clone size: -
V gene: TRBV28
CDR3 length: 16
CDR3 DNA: TGTGCCAGCAGTTTATACTCCGGGACAGCGAAAGAGACCCAGTACTTC
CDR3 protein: CASSLYSGTAKETQYF

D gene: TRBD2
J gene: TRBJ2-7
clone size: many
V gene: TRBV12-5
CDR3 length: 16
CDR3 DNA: TGTGCTAGTGGTTTGGTAATAGCGGGAGTATTCTACGAGCAGTACTTC
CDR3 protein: CASGLVIAGVFYEQYF

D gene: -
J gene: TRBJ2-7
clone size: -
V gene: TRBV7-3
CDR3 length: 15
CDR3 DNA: TGTGCCAGCAGCTTAAGGCGGGGAAGCTCCTACGAGCAGTACTTC
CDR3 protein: CASSLRRGSSYEQYF

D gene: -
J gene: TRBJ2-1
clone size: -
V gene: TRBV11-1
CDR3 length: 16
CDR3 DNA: TGTGCCAGCAGCTTAACCGGGACGGGGAGACACAATGAGCAGTTCTTC
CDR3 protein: CASSLTGTGRHNEQFF

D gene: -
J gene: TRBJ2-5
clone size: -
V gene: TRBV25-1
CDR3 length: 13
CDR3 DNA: TGTGCCAGCTGTGGACATGGGCAAGAGACCCAGTACTTC
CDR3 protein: CASCGHGQETQYF

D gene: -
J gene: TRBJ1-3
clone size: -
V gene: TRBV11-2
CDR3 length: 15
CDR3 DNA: TGTGCCAGCAGCTTAGATCGCGGTTTAGGAAACACCATATATTTT
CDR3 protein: CASSLDRGLGNTIYF

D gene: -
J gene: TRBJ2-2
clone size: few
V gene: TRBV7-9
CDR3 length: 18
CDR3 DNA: TGTGCCAGCAGCCTCCCCCCGGGACCCCTTCCGAACACCGGGGAGCTGTTTTTT
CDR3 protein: CASSLPPGPLPNTGELFF

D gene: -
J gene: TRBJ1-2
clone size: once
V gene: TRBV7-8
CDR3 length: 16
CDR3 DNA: TGTGCCAGCAGCTTAGCGCGCAGAGCCTCGCACTATGGCTACACCTTC
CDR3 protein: CASSLARRASHYGYTF

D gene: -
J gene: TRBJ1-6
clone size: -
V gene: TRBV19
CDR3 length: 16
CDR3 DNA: TGTGCCAGTAGTACCAGAGGTGGTAGTTTGAATTCACCCCTCCACTTT
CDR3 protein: CASSTRGGSLNSPLHF